This TCR beta chain emerged from a study of regulatory T cells in long-lasting Graves disease. Notes on the study in general: There were preferences for TRBV28, TRBJ1-2 and TRBJ2-5 in persistent disease. Whereas new patients shared about 980 public clonotypes, persistent patients shared more, at some 2,700.

Deletions cut 7 bases from V and 12 bases from J, with 21 bases between. Per germline, CDR1 SNHLY and CDR2 FYNNEI. The CDR3 loop spans 14 amino acids. Time point noted: newly diagnosed GD, antithyroid drugs for less than 3 months. Researchers made the TCR library from RNA that was extracted from PBMCs. This clonotype was counted many times. Its matching antigen is unknown. Construction of TCR beta libraries relied on iRepertoire HTBI primers and on Arm-PCR targeting CDR3 regions. TCRdb itself ran the multiplex PCR reads through MiXCR, one entry per CDR3 protein. This table holds approximately 540,000 distinct CDR3 sequences, approximately 12% found once. This sample also belongs to another study, concerning T cells in Graves' hyperthyroidism and ophthalmopathy. This second study notes: First-round RT-PCR targeting the TCR CDR3 was performed with the HTBI primer set.

This chain connects TRBV2 to TRBJ1-4; no reliable D call. This TCR came from a woman in her 30s with Graves disease. The specimen was peripheral blood mononuclear cells (PBMCs), collected at new diagnosis, from a patient treated with antithyroid drugs. The CDR3 nucleotides are TGTGCCAGCACCACGGAGGGAACAGAAGAAGAACTGTTTTTT. It yields the protein CASTTEGTEEELFF.